This TCR beta chain emerged from a study of OX40 agonist ivuxolimab in advanced cancers. Across the whole study: Enrolled patients in dose escalation had cancers that were hepatocellular carcinoma, melanoma, renal cell or head and neck cancer. Patients were roughly 87% male with ages about 20 to 79, mean about 65.

The method was immunoSEQ multiplex PCR; TCRdb's version includes in-frame clones alone and lacks a portion of them. This sample has about 38,000 clones, with around 82% found just once. Enrollment shut out patients with autoimmune disease history or systemic immunosuppression. The CDR3 extends over 13 amino acids. The germline CDR1 and CDR2 sequences are GTSNPN and SVGIG (reference sequence). V shed 4 bases and J shed 4 bases, with 8 bases lying between them. This TCR was sampled from an adult with an advanced solid tumor such as melanoma, head and neck, liver or kidney cancer. The chain has TRBV30 and TRBJ1-6; no clear D gene. Material: CD4+ or CD8+ T cells sorted from blood, obtained in a trial of the OX40 agonist ivuxolimab. CDR3 protein: CAWTREYNSPLHF. In nucleotides, the CDR3 is TGTGCCTGGACCCGGGAATATAATTCACCCCTCCACTTT.